This is a list of T cell receptor beta chains from one sample in a study of T cells in Graves' hyperthyroidism and ophthalmopathy. One entry per CDR3 protein, called by TCRdb with MiXCR from the multiplex PCR reads. The sample contains about 270,000 distinct CDR3 sequences, over 12% of which appear only once. Sequencing input: blood. The source of these receptors is a woman aged 50 to 60 with Graves' hyperthyroidism that later progressed to Graves' ophthalmopathy. Both conserved end residues are part of each CDR3. A D gene is named only where the DNA matches it firmly. Size is omitted from some rows. Given values are once, few, many or a class for expanded clones.

>NA|NA|TRBV10-2|TRBJ2-1
TGCGCCAGCAGCGACATCAGCTCCTACAATGAGCAGTTCTTC
CASSDISSYNEQFF
>NA|NA|TRBV9|TRBJ1-3
TGTGCCAGCAGCGTTAGTTTAGGGGGCTCTGGAAACACCATATATTTT
CASSVSLGGSGNTIYF
>many|TRBD1|TRBV2|TRBJ2-7
TGTGCCATCGGGACAGTCTTTTCCTACGAGCAGTACTTC
CAIGTVFSYEQYF
>NA|NA|TRBV28|TRBJ1-5
TGTGCCAGCAGTTTAGGGTGGTTAGAGCAAGGGCGGTATAGCAATCAGCCCCAGCATTTT
CASSLGWLEQGRYSNQPQHF
>many|NA|TRBV3-1|TRBJ1-2
TGTGCCAGCAGCCAATCCGAACTAGATTCTAACTATGGCTACACCTTC
CASSQSELDSNYGYTF
>NA|NA|TRBV11-2|TRBJ1-3
TGTGCCAGCAGGAGACCTGGGCGAAACACCATATATTTT
CASRRPGRNTIYF
>many|NA|TRBV6-1|TRBJ2-5
TGTGCCAGCAGCCCATCGGGGCGGGGTGAGACCCAGTACTTC
CASSPSGRGETQYF
>few|NA|TRBV19|TRBJ1-2
TGTGCCAGTAGCGGAGAGAGGTACTATGGCTACACCTTC
CASSGERYYGYTF
>many|NA|TRBV28|TRBJ2-1
TGTGCCAGCAGTACCCAGCTAGAGCAGTTCTTC
CASSTQLEQFF
>many|NA|TRBV6-1|TRBJ1-2
TGTGCCAGCAGCCAAGACCGAATCTATGGCTACACCTTC
CASSQDRIYGYTF
>many|NA|TRBV28|TRBJ2-1
TGTGCCAGCAGTTTCTCGGTTAGCTCCTACAATGAGCAGTTCTTC
CASSFSVSSYNEQFF
>many|NA|TRBV6-2/TRBV6-3|TRBJ2-1
TGTGCCAGCAGTTACGCCACAGGTCCTAGTAAGGATGAGCAGTTCTTC
CASSYATGPSKDEQFF
>many|NA|TRBV7-3|TRBJ1-1
TGTGCCAGCAGCCCCGTGGAGGGCACTGAAGCTTTCTTT
CASSPVEGTEAFF
>many|NA|TRBV20-1|TRBJ2-7
TGCAGTGCTAGATATGAGGGCTACGAGCAGTACTTC
CSARYEGYEQYF
>many|NA|TRBV7-9|TRBJ2-7
TGTGCCAGCAGCTTTAGTGGGGGGGCTTCTTCCTACGAGCAGTACTTC
CASSFSGGASSYEQYF
>many|TRBD1|TRBV19|TRBJ1-5
TGTGCCAGTAGTGCCGACAGGGATTCCGTTAGGCCCCAGCATTTT
CASSADRDSVRPQHF
>NA|TRBD2|TRBV11-2|TRBJ2-2
TGTGCCAGCAGCTTAACGCAGGGACTAGCAACCGGGGAGCTGTTTTTT
CASSLTQGLATGELFF
>many|NA|TRBV29-1|TRBJ2-1
TGCAGCGTTGAAGGACAGTACAATGAGCAGTTCTTC
CSVEGQYNEQFF
>NA|NA|TRBV10-2|TRBJ2-1
TGCGCCAGCAGCTCCGGGGGAAACTTGCGGTTCTTC
CASSSGGNLRFF
>many|TRBD2|TRBV13|TRBJ2-1
TGTGCCAGCAGCTTAGGGACTAGCGTCGGTGAGCAGTTCTTC
CASSLGTSVGEQFF
>many|TRBD2|TRBV7-9|TRBJ2-1
TGTGCCAGCAGCTTAGCTACTCTAGCGGGAGACTACAATGAGCAGTTCTTC
CASSLATLAGDYNEQFF
>NA|NA|TRBV19|TRBJ2-1
TGTGCCAGTAGGAAAACGGGGGTCTCCTACAATGAGCAGTTCTTC
CASRKTGVSYNEQFF
>many|NA|TRBV6-1|TRBJ1-2
TGTGCCAGCAGTGGATCTGCATTCGGGTCATATGGCTACACCTTC
CASSGSAFGSYGYTF
>NA|TRBD2|TRBV18|TRBJ2-7
TGTGCCAGCTCACCAACTAGCGGGAGCCTTAGCTCCTACGAGCAGTACTTC
CASSPTSGSLSSYEQYF
>many|NA|TRBV2|TRBJ2-7
TGTGCCAGCAGTGAGGACATGAAAACATGGAGCTCCTACGAGCAGTACTTC
CASSEDMKTWSSYEQYF
>NA|NA|TRBV20-1|TRBJ1-4
TGCAGTGCTATTATGAGGGACGACGAAAAACTGTTTTTT
CSAIMRDDEKLFF
>many|TRBD1|TRBV28|TRBJ1-2
TGTGCCAGCAGTTTCGGGACAGGGTTGGGCTACACCTTC
CASSFGTGLGYTF
>NA|TRBD2|TRBV11-2|TRBJ2-1
TGTGCCAGCAGCTCATACCTTGGACTAGCACCAGCCCAGTTCTTC
CASSSYLGLAPAQFF
>many|NA|TRBV18|TRBJ1-1
TGTGCCAGCTCACCTCAAACGGATTCTGAAGCTTTCTTT
CASSPQTDSEAFF
>many|NA|TRBV19|TRBJ1-1
TGTGCCAGTACCCGGAGGACTGGGATCAACACTGAAGCTTTCTTT
CASTRRTGINTEAFF
>many|TRBD2|TRBV20-1|TRBJ2-5
TGCAGTGCTAGCGGGTCTAGCGGGAGTCGAGAGACCCAGTACTTC
CSASGSSGSRETQYF
>many|NA|TRBV7-2|TRBJ1-1
TGTGCCAGCAGCACATACGGTGCGAACACTGAAGCTTTCTTT
CASSTYGANTEAFF
>many|NA|TRBV12-3/TRBV12-4|TRBJ1-1
TGTGCCAGCGGAAAGGGAGGGAAAGCTTTCTTT
CASGKGGKAFF
>few|NA|TRBV15|TRBJ1-4
TGTGCCACCAGCAGAGCGGGGTCGGATGAAAAACTGTTTTTT
CATSRAGSDEKLFF
>NA|NA|TRBV19|TRBJ1-1
TGTGCCAGTACCCCGTGGGGGCTGGTCACTGAAGCTTTCTTT
CASTPWGLVTEAFF
>many|TRBD2|TRBV20-1|TRBJ2-1
TGCAGTGCCCCTGGGACTAGCGGATCGCGATACAATGAGCAGTTCTTC
CSAPGTSGSRYNEQFF
>NA|NA|TRBV9|TRBJ2-7
TGTGCCAGCAGCGTGAGTAGCGGATACGAGCAGTACTTC
CASSVSSGYEQYF
>many|TRBD1|TRBV27|TRBJ2-7
TGTGCCAGCAGCCCAGGGACAGGGAATACCTACGAGCAGTACTTC
CASSPGTGNTYEQYF
>few|TRBD1|TRBV9|TRBJ2-7
TGTGCCAGCAGCGCCGGGACAGGGGACGACGAGCAGTACTTC
CASSAGTGDDEQYF
>NA|NA|TRBV25-1|TRBJ1-2
TGTGCCAGCAGTGGACTTCCAGCGAGGGGCTACACCTTC
CASSGLPARGYTF